What follows are 13 T cell receptor beta chains derived from one specimen sequenced in a study of cytomegalovirus exposure and HLA in healthy donors. The primer mix had 60 Vbeta and 13 Jbeta primers. The repertoire was sequenced with immunoSEQ multiplex PCR; TCRdb's copy has only in-frame clones and lacks some. The table records fewer than 70,000 clones, under 80% of them present only once. Sequenced sample: PBMCs. Receptor source: a male donor in good health and CMV-seropositive.

The J gene is TRBJ1-4, the V gene TRBV12-5, with no clear D. V was clipped by 6 bases and J by 12 bases, with 14 bases between them. Germline-derived CDR1 and CDR2 are LGHNT and FRNRAP. The CDR3 contains 12 residues. The CDR3 protein is CASGKPRVELFF. CDR3 DNA sequence: TGTGCTAGTGGCAAGCCTCGCGTGGAACTGTTTTTT. Drawing the rest from reference TRBV12-5 and TRBJ1-4, the complete variable domain is DARVTQTPRHKVTEMGQEVTMRCQPILGHNTVFWYRQTMMQGLELLAYFRNRAPLDDSGMPKDRFSAEMPDATLATLKIQPSEPRDSAVYFCASGKPRVELFFGSGTQLSVL.

This chain joins TRBV2 and TRBJ1-2; D is undetermined. Trimming stripped 5 bases from V and 6 bases from J, with 13 bases between. This CDR3 spans 13 amino acids. CDR1 is SNHLY, CDR2 FYNNEI, per germline. CDR3 DNA sequence: TGTGCCAGCAGTATAAATTTCCAGGATGGCTACACCTTC. It codes for CASSINFQDGYTF.

The CDR3 loop reads CASRIGQGLEDEQFF. The CDR3 nucleotides are TGTGCCAGCAGGATTGGACAGGGGTTAGAGGATGAGCAGTTCTTC. The rearrangement uses TRBV6-1 and TRBJ2-1; TRBD1 matches 9 bases. Trimming cost V 6 bases and J 8 bases; bases outside gene matches: 11. The germline V gene encodes CDR1 MNHNS and CDR2 SASEGT. The CDR3 is 15 residues long.

This chain uses TRBV30 with TRBJ2-3; D is perhaps TRBD2 (5 bases). V lost 3 bases, J lost 2 bases, and 12 bases lay in between. This CDR3 has 14 residues. Germline values: CDR1 GTSNPN, CDR2 SVGIG (reference sequence). CDR3 nucleotides: TGTGCCTGGAGCGGACTGCTTCCCACAGATACGCAGTATTTT. Translating it yields CAWSGLLPTDTQYF.

In this sample, this clone turned up once. The chain recombines TRBV6-1 with TRBJ2-7; TRBD2 might be the D (5 bases). CDR1 and CDR2 from the germline V gene are MNHNS and SASEGT. The CDR3 runs to 16 residues. V lost 2 bases and J 0 bases, leaving 14 bases between the germline ends. The CDR3: CASSETGSAPSYEQYF. The CDR3 coding sequence is TGTGCCAGCAGTGAAACGGGGAGCGCACCCTCCTACGAGCAGTACTTC.

The chain employs TRBV27 and TRBJ2-7; D is perhaps TRBD1 (6 bases). Germline V lookup: CDR1 MNHEY, CDR2 SMNVEV (reference sequence). V was cut by 1 base and J by 1 base, with 11 bases left in between. This CDR3 region has 15 residues. The DNA for the CDR3 is TGTGCCAGCAGTTTATTCCAGGGGCAATCCTACGAGCAGTACTTC. Protein sequence: CASSLFQGQSYEQYF.

V usage is TRBV5-6 and J usage is TRBJ2-5, with 10 bases that match TRBD1. The CDR3 is 15 residues long. V shed 5 bases and J 5 bases; nucleotides not matched to a gene: 9. The germline CDR1 and CDR2 sequences are SGHDT and YYEEEE. The chain's CDR3 is CASRPGQGMWETQYF. The CDR3 nucleotides read TGTGCCAGCAGACCGGGACAGGGGATGTGGGAGACCCAGTACTTC.

V is TRBV28 and J is TRBJ1-4; 8 bases align to TRBD1. The V gene end was trimmed by 7 bases and the J gene end by 7 bases; junction bases not matched to a gene: 5. CDR1 and CDR2 from the germline V gene are MDHEN and SYDVKM. The CDR3 has 13 residues. The CDR3 loop reads CASTGQGGEKLFF. CDR3 bases: TGTGCCAGCACCGGACAGGGTGGTGAAAAACTGTTTTTT.

This clone was detected only a few times. The V and J genes are TRBV6-6 and TRBJ2-7; 12 bases agree with TRBD1. The CDR3 spans 16 residues. From germline, CDR1 is MNHNY and CDR2 SVGAGI (reference sequence). J lost 5 bases, V lost 6 bases, and 11 bases had no gene match. The CDR3 DNA is TGTGCCAGCAGGAAACGGGGACAGGGGGCTATAAACGAGCAGTACTTC. It yields the protein CASRKRGQGAINEQYF.

This clone was counted once. The rearrangement uses TRBV9 and TRBJ2-7; 9 bases are shared with TRBD2. CDR3 size: 15 residues. Trimming cost V 0 bases and J 4 bases; bases outside gene matches: 5. CDR1 and CDR2 from the germline V gene are SGDLS and YYNGEE. The CDR3 region is CASSVEPSGMYEQYF. In nucleotides, the CDR3 is TGTGCCAGCAGCGTAGAGCCTAGCGGGATGTACGAGCAGTACTTC. The whole variable domain, filled in from reference TRBV9 and TRBJ2-7, reads DSGVTQTPKHLITATGQRVTLRCSPRSGDLSVYWYQQSLDQGLQFLIQYYNGEERAKGNILERFSAQQFPDLHSELNLSSLELGDSALYFCASSVEPSGMYEQYFGPGTRLTVT.

The rearrangement joins TRBV4-2 to TRBJ1-2; D might be TRBD1 (5 bases). V lost 4 bases to trimming and J lost 4 bases, with 13 bases between them. Germline lookup yields CDR1 LGHNA and CDR2 YNFKEQ. This CDR3 region has 14 residues. The CDR3 coding sequence is TGTGCCAGCAGCCTAGGACAACCGACCTATGGCTACACCTTC. This encodes CASSLGQPTYGYTF.

The genes are TRBV19 and TRBJ2-3, with TRBD1 as a possible D gene (5 bases). Trimming took off 8 bases at V and 5 bases at J, with 14 bases between the two ends. The CDR3 length is 13 residues. CDR1 and CDR2 (germline): LNHDA, SQIVND (reference sequence). The CDR3 sequence: CASGARPRDTQYF. CDR3 DNA sequence: TGTGCCAGTGGGGCACGGCCCAGAGATACGCAGTATTTT.

CDR3: CASSRGGRYNEQFF. DNA of the CDR3: TGTGCCAGCAGCCGGGGAGGGCGGTACAATGAGCAGTTCTTC. The chain employs TRBV13 and TRBJ2-1; 7 bases are a match to TRBD2. The germline gives CDR1 PRHDT, CDR2 FYEKMQ (reference sequence). The CDR3 spans 14 residues. With V trimmed by 5 bases and J by 4 bases, 5 bases remained unmatched. Full variable domain (remainder filled in from reference TRBV13 and TRBJ2-1): AAGVIQSPRHLIKEKRETATLKCYPIPRHDTVYWYQQGPGQDPQFLISFYEKMQSDKGSIPDRFSAQQFSDYHSELNMSSLELGDSALYFCASSRGGRYNEQFFGPGTRLTVL.